Below are 7 T cell receptor beta chains sequenced from a single sample in a study of T-cell reconstitution after alpha-beta-depleted transplantation in children. Molecular barcoding with unique molecular identifiers was used for the TCRbeta library. TCRdb processed the PCR reads anew with MiXCR; each CDR3 protein has one entry. The table shows about a million distinct CDR3 sequences, with about 30% occurring only once. The specimen was PBMCs, mostly from graft donor cells, collected 360 days after TCRalphabeta/CD19-depleted stem cell transplant. The source is a boy less than two years old who had a stem cell transplant for SCID, so the T cells may come from the graft donor.

This clonotype was seen a handful of times. The CDR3 loop reads CASSRAGVAGYDEQFF. CDR3 DNA: TGTGCCAGCAGCCGCGCCGGGGTAGCGGGGTACGATGAGCAGTTCTTC. The gene calls are TRBV6-1 and TRBJ2-1, with 8 bases identical to TRBD2. Germline-derived CDR1 and CDR2 are MNHNS and SASEGT. CDR3 length equals 16 residues. Unmatched junction bases numbered 15, after V lost 6 bases and J lost 8 bases.

In its sample, this clonotype was seen a few times. V is TRBV5-1 and J is TRBJ2-7; D perhaps matches TRBD1 (5 bases). V shed 4 bases and J shed 6 bases, with 14 bases lying between them. The V gene's germline CDR1 is SGHRS and CDR2 YFSETQ. This CDR3 has 13 residues. As DNA, the CDR3 is TGCGCCAGCAGCGGGGCACCGCACGGCGAGCAGTACTTC. Its protein is CASSGAPHGEQYF.

V is TRBV29-1 and J is TRBJ2-1, with unresolved D. The CDR3 has 12 amino acids. V lost 3 bases and J lost 6, with 9 bases in between. Germline V gene data show CDR1 as SQVTM and CDR2 as ANQGSEA. CDR3 amino acids: CSVDRVSNEQFF. CDR3 nucleotide sequence: TGCAGCGTTGATCGGGTTTCCAATGAGCAGTTCTTC.

The chain uses TRBV4-1 and TRBJ1-5; no reliable D call. Germline assignment: CDR1 MGHRA and CDR2 YSYEKL. The ends were cut back, 0 bases at V and 7 bases at J, with 10 bases in the middle. The CDR3 sequence is 14 residues long. The CDR3 loop reads CASSQEAKEQPQHF. In DNA, the CDR3 is TGCGCCAGCAGCCAAGAGGCAAAGGAGCAGCCCCAGCATTTT.

This clonotype was seen more than once but under ten times. The rearrangement uses TRBV12-3 or TRBV12-4 and TRBJ1-3; D is unclear. Trimming pared 5 bases from V and 1 base from J, leaving 12 bases between. The CDR3 covers 15 residues. The CDR3 reads CASSREGASGNTIYF. DNA for the CDR3: TGTGCCAGCAGTCGGGAGGGAGCATCTGGAAACACCATATATTTT.

This clonotype was counted between two and nine times. The chain joins TRBV18 to TRBJ2-3; maybe TRBD1 (6 bases). V lost 1 base, J lost 3 bases, and 11 bases lay in between. The CDR3 has 15 amino acids. CDR1 and CDR2 (germline): KGHSH, LQKENI. In DNA, the CDR3 is TGTGCCAGCTCACCACTTACAGGGATGACAGATACGCAGTATTTT. It encodes CASSPLTGMTDTQYF.

This clonotype showed up many times. The chain joins TRBV28 to TRBJ2-1; D possibly corresponds to TRBD2 (7 bases). V lost 4 bases and J lost 4, with 11 bases in between. This CDR3 is 14 amino acids long. CDR1 is MDHEN and CDR2 is SYDVKM in the germline V gene. CDR3 protein: CASSSGGAYNEQFF. The CDR3 DNA follows: TGTGCCAGCAGTTCGGGGGGCGCTTACAATGAGCAGTTCTTC.